One and the same sample provided the 24 T cell receptor beta chains below, sequenced in a study of blood T cell repertoires in COVID-19. The table came from immunoSEQ multiplex PCR; TCRdb's copy has only in-frame clones and leaves some out. The sample includes tens of thousands of clones, roughly 86% of them seen just once. Sample: peripheral blood. These receptors were taken from a man between 45 and 60 years old with active or convalescent COVID-19.

The J gene is TRBJ1-3, the V gene TRBV18; 9 nucleotides match TRBD1. Trimming removed 3 bases from V and 7 bases from J; junction bases left unmatched: 1. Germline CDR1 and CDR2: KGHSH and LQKENI. CDR3 length: 13 amino acids. CDR3 in amino acids: CASSPGQGNTIYF. CDR3 bases: TGTGCCAGCTCACCCGGACAGGGGAACACCATATATTTT. Drawing the rest from reference TRBV18 and TRBJ1-3, the complete variable domain is NAGVMQNPRHLVRRRGQEARLRCSPMKGHSHVYWYRQLPEEGLKFMVYLQKENIIDESGMPKERFSAEFPKEGPSILRIQQVVRGDSAAYFCASSPGQGNTIYFGEGSWLTVV.

V usage is TRBV7-2 and J usage is TRBJ2-5; D unclear. In germline, CDR1 is SGHTA, CDR2 FQGNSA. This CDR3 has 12 amino acids. V lost 8 bases and J 5 bases, leaving 12 bases between the germline ends. This CDR3 is CASRSSGETQYF. Here the CDR3 DNA reads TGTGCCAGCCGCTCGAGTGGTGAGACCCAGTACTTC. Complete variable domain (other parts from reference TRBV7-2 and TRBJ2-5): GAGVSQSPSNKVTEKGKDVELRCDPISGHTALYWYRQSLGQGLEFLIYFQGNSAPDKSGLPSDRFSAERTGGSVSTLTIQRTQQEDSAVYLCASRSSGETQYFGPGTRLLVL.

The table lists this clone with a few counts. The chain joins TRBV30 to TRBJ1-6; 7 positions match TRBD1. The CDR3 loop spans 15 amino acids. The germline V gene has CDR1 GTSNPN and CDR2 SVGIG (reference sequence). V was pared by 1 base and J by 10 bases, with 10 bases of the junction left unmatched. Here the CDR3 DNA reads TGTGCCTGGAGTGCCGCAGGGGGACCTGGCTCACCCCTCCACTTT. Translation: CAWSAAGGPGSPLHF.

The genes are TRBV28 and TRBJ1-3; 7 bases line up with TRBD1. The ends lost 3 bases at V and 4 bases at J; junction bases unmatched: 12. The CDR3 has 17 residues. Germline CDR1 is MDHEN and CDR2 is SYDVKM. As DNA, the CDR3 is TGTGCCAGCAGTTTGAGTCAGGGACAGCGTGGAGGAAACACCATATATTTT. This gives the protein CASSLSQGQRGGNTIYF.

The rearrangement links TRBV6-5 to TRBJ1-1, with a tentative D call TRBD1 (6 bases). Germline CDR1 is MNHEY and CDR2 is SVGAGI. V was pared by 6 bases and J by 8 bases, with 16 bases between. The CDR3 covers 13 residues. This CDR3 reads CASSAGQRREAFF. CDR3 sequence (DNA): TGTGCCAGCAGCGCCGGACAGAGGAGGGAAGCTTTCTTT.

V and J are TRBV29-1 and TRBJ1-2; 7 positions agree with TRBD1. J was trimmed by 4 bases and V by 6 bases; bases with no gene match: 5. The CDR3 consists of 12 residues. Germline V gene lookup returns CDR1 SQVTM and CDR2 ANQGSEA. CDR3 region: CSVGTGAYGYTF. As DNA, the CDR3 is TGCAGCGTCGGAACAGGGGCCTATGGCTACACCTTC.

This sequence joins TRBV6-4 and TRBJ2-2, with TRBD2 matching over 10 bases. This CDR3 spans 17 amino acids. J was trimmed by 3 bases and V by 0 bases; bases with no gene match: 4. Germline CDR1 reads MRHNA; CDR2 reads SNTAGT. The CDR3 DNA is TGTGCCAGCAGTGACTCCCCAGCGGGGGGGTACACCGGGGAGCTGTTTTTT. Its protein is CASSDSPAGGYTGELFF.

The chain has TRBV6-6 and TRBJ1-2, with D maybe TRBD1 (6 bases). Germline-derived CDR1 and CDR2 are MNHNY and SVGAGI (reference sequence). The V end lost 6 bases, the J end lost 7 bases, and 9 bases lay between the germline ends. The CDR3 is 11 amino acids. The DNA for the CDR3 is TGTGCCAGCAGCACAGGGTTTGGCTACACCTTC. Translated: CASSTGFGYTF.

The chain links TRBV25-1 to TRBJ2-6; possibly TRBD1 for D (6 bases). The V end was cut by 2 bases, the J end by 2 bases, with 7 bases between. The V gene's germline CDR1 is MGHDK and CDR2 SYGVNS. The CDR3 sequence is 15 residues long. In nucleotides, the CDR3 is TGTGCCAGCAGTGAAAGGACAGCTGGGGCCAACGTCCTGACTTTC. This gives the protein CASSERTAGANVLTF.

The chain uses TRBV30 and TRBJ2-3, with 7 bases lining up with TRBD2. From germline, CDR1 is GTSNPN and CDR2 SVGIG (reference sequence). This CDR3 spans 13 amino acids. The V segment lost 4 bases and the J segment 1 base; nucleotides outside the gene matches: 2. CDR3 loop: CAWMLAGTDTQYF. The CDR3 DNA follows: TGTGCCTGGATGCTAGCGGGCACAGATACGCAGTATTTT. The full variable domain, completed using reference TRBV30 and TRBJ2-3, is SQTIHQWPATLVQPVGSPLSLECTVEGTSNPNLYWYRQAAGRGLQLLFYSVGIGQISSEVPQNLSASRPQDRQFILSSKKLLLSDSGFYLCAWMLAGTDTQYFGPGTRLTVL.

The chain uses TRBV27 and TRBJ2-7, with 7 bases fitting TRBD1. Trimming cost V 5 bases and J 3 bases; bases outside gene matches: 7. Germline V gene data show CDR1 as MNHEY and CDR2 as SMNVEV (reference sequence). There are 14 residues in the CDR3. The chain's CDR3 is CASSRQGRIYEQYV. CDR3 DNA sequence: TGTGCCAGCAGTCGACAGGGTAGGATCTACGAGCAGTACGTC.

This clone was seen only once. V and J are TRBV6-5 and TRBJ1-2; TRBD1 aligns across 9 bases. The CDR3 totals 16 residues. Germline CDR1 reads MNHEY; CDR2 reads SVGAGI. V gave up 4 bases and J gave up 0 bases; unmatched junction bases: 6. CDR3 protein: CASSSWTGATNYGYTF. For the CDR3, the DNA is TGTGCCAGCAGTTCTTGGACAGGGGCAACTAACTATGGCTACACCTTC.

The V gene is TRBV10-2, the J gene TRBJ1-6; TRBD1 matches 7 bases. Germline V lookup: CDR1 WSHSY, CDR2 SAAADI. After removal of 4 bases from V and 10 bases from J, the junction contained 7 bases not matched to a gene. The CDR3 extends over 14 amino acids. CDR3 bases: TGCGCCAGCAGTGTTAACAGGGGAGAATCACCCCTCCACTTT. Its protein product is CASSVNRGESPLHF.

This chain connects TRBV9 to TRBJ2-7; no firm D call. The V and J ends lost 3 bases and 0 bases respectively, with 7 bases between them. Germline CDR1 reads SGDLS; CDR2 reads YYNGEE. CDR3 length: 13 residues. The CDR3 nucleotides read TGTGCCAGCAGCGGTAGAACCTCCTACGAGCAGTACTTC. Amino acids: CASSGRTSYEQYF.

V gene TRBV7-2 combines with J gene TRBJ1-4; possibly TRBD1 for D (6 bases). The length of the CDR3 is 13 residues. Germline V CDR1 and CDR2: SGHTA, FQGNSA. Deletions cut 5 bases from V and 7 bases from J, with 11 bases between. CDR3 in amino acids: CASSPGHSEKLFF. The DNA of the CDR3 is TGTGCCAGCAGCCCGGGACATAGTGAAAAACTGTTTTTT.

The chain carries TRBV6-1 and TRBJ2-2, with TRBD1 identical over 7 bases. Germline values: CDR1 MNHNS, CDR2 SASEGT. The V segment lost 7 bases and the J segment 3 bases; nucleotides outside the gene matches: 8. This CDR3 comprises 15 residues. The CDR3 spells CASTRRGQDTGELFF. CDR3 DNA sequence: TGTGCCAGCACAAGAAGGGGGCAGGACACCGGGGAGCTGTTTTTT.

The rearrangement joins TRBV6-5 to TRBJ2-7, with D possibly matching TRBD1 (6 bases). The CDR3 length is 16 residues. Trimming stripped 0 bases from V and 2 bases from J, with 14 bases between. Germline CDR1 MNHEY, CDR2 SVGAGI. Written as DNA, the CDR3 is TGTGCCAGCAGTTACTCGATACAGGGCGCTACCTACGAGCAGTACTTC. This encodes CASSYSIQGATYEQYF.

V is TRBV4-2 and J is TRBJ1-3; no clear D gene. Trimming removed 0 bases from V and 7 bases from J, with 10 bases in between. Germline V CDR1 and CDR2: LGHNA, YNFKEQ. The CDR3 spans 14 residues. CDR3 nucleotide sequence: TGTGCCAGCAGCCAAGATTTAGTTGTCAACACCATATATTTT. The encoded protein is CASSQDLVVNTIYF.

V gene TRBV28 combines with J gene TRBJ1-2, with 8 positions matching TRBD1. Germline values: CDR1 MDHEN, CDR2 SYDVKM. This CDR3 contains 14 residues. The V segment lost 3 bases and the J segment 4 bases; nucleotides outside the gene matches: 4. This CDR3 reads CASSFSGGFYGYTF. The DNA of the CDR3 is TGTGCCAGCAGTTTTTCAGGGGGCTTCTATGGCTACACCTTC.

The CDR3 nucleotides read TGTGCCAGCAGCCTCCTGGGGAGCACCGGGGAGCTGTTTTTT. Its translation is CASSLLGSTGELFF. This chain uses TRBV14 with TRBJ2-2; weak D call: TRBD2 (5 bases). Germline loops: CDR1 SGHDN, CDR2 FVKESK. The CDR3 extends over 14 amino acids. The ends were cut back, 4 bases at V and 4 bases at J, with 10 bases in the middle.

This clone has a handful of counts. The rearrangement joins TRBV24-1 to TRBJ1-5; D gene unclear. There are 14 residues in the CDR3. V dropped 4 bases and J dropped 4 bases, with 10 bases sitting between them. Per the germline V gene, CDR1 is KGHDR and CDR2 is SFDVKD. The CDR3, as DNA: TGTGCCACCAGTGACCCCTTCCTAAATCAGCCCCAGCATTTT. Protein product: CATSDPFLNQPQHF.

CDR3 nucleotide sequence: TGTGCCAGCTCACCTATGGCCGGGACAGGGGGTTACGAGCAGTACTTC. As protein: CASSPMAGTGGYEQYF. The chain joins TRBV18 to TRBJ2-7; 11 positions agree with TRBD1. Germline-derived CDR1 and CDR2 are KGHSH and LQKENI. V shed 3 bases, J shed 4 bases, and the junction held 8 bases outside the gene matches. The CDR3 consists of 16 residues.

This chain links TRBV6-2 or TRBV6-3 with TRBJ1-4; D call uncertain. The V end lost 2 bases, the J end lost 8 bases, and 12 bases lay between the germline ends. The CDR3 length is 14 residues. Per the germline V gene, CDR1 is MNHEY and CDR2 is SVGEGT. This CDR3 reads CASSYGGFEEKLFF. The CDR3 bases are TGTGCCAGCAGTTACGGAGGGTTTGAAGAAAAACTGTTTTTT.

V is TRBV29-1 and J is TRBJ1-1; TRBD1 might be the D (6 bases). Trimming pared 6 bases from V and 2 bases from J, leaving 19 bases between. Germline values: CDR1 SQVTM, CDR2 ANQGSEA. This CDR3 comprises 15 residues. The CDR3 reads CSVVRGADINTEAFF. The DNA of the CDR3 is TGCAGCGTAGTCAGGGGCGCGGATATCAACACTGAAGCTTTCTTT.